The 16 T cell receptor beta chains presented below share a single source sample, sequenced in a study of blood T cells in healthy people across ages. Sample-barcoded 5' priming and a J-beta primer mix drove a second PCR of roughly 7 to 11 cycles. TCRdb independently ran MiXCR on the 5' RACE reads; one entry per CDR3 protein. In the table there are 1.5 million or so distinct CDR3 sequences, 42% of which are singletons. Sample: blood. These receptors originate from a woman between 18 and 29 years old in good health.

There are many counts of this clonotype. V and J are TRBV7-6 and TRBJ1-2, with D maybe TRBD1 (6 bases). The V end lost 1 base, the J end lost 1 base, and 10 bases lay between the germline ends. Germline V lookup: CDR1 SGHVS, CDR2 FNYEAQ. The CDR3 is 15 amino acids. CDR3 in amino acids: CASSLDQGFNYGYTF. CDR3 DNA: TGTGCCAGCAGCTTAGATCAGGGGTTTAACTATGGCTACACCTTC. The full variable domain, its missing parts supplied by reference TRBV7-6 and TRBJ1-2, is GAGVSQSPRYKVTKRGQDVALRCDPISGHVSLYWYRQALGQGPEFLTYFNYEAQQDKSGLPNDRFSAERPEGSISTLTIQRTEQRDSAMYRCASSLDQGFNYGYTFGSGTRLTVV.

V is TRBV10-2 and J is TRBJ2-1; 11 positions match TRBD2. Losses at the gene ends were 0 bases for V and 7 bases for J; bases not matched to a gene: 2. Looked up from germline, CDR1 is WSHSY and CDR2 is SAAADI. This CDR3 spans 15 amino acids. CDR3 nucleotide sequence: TGCGCCAGCAGTGAGTCGCCTAGCGGGAGGAATGAGCAGTTCTTC. This encodes CASSESPSGRNEQFF.

The V gene is TRBV7-2, the J gene TRBJ2-1; D not resolved. V shed 6 bases and J shed 2 bases, with 20 bases lying between them. Germline values: CDR1 SGHTA, CDR2 FQGNSA. The CDR3 covers 17 residues. The CDR3 DNA reads as TGTGCCAGCAGACCCCCCGCGAAGGGTGGGACCTACAATGAGCAGTTCTTC. This encodes CASRPPAKGGTYNEQFF.

The V gene is TRBV27, the J gene TRBJ1-2; maybe TRBD1 (6 bases). Germline V gene data show CDR1 as MNHEY and CDR2 as SMNVEV (reference sequence). The CDR3 length is 15 residues. The germline V and J ends were trimmed by 1 base and 2 bases, with 11 bases remaining between them. The CDR3 here is CASSLFSDRNYGYTF. Here the CDR3 DNA reads TGTGCCAGCAGTTTATTCTCGGACAGAAACTATGGCTACACCTTC.

This chain connects TRBV7-7 to TRBJ2-2; D gene ambiguous. V gave up 2 bases and J gave up 2 bases, with 12 bases separating them. Looked up from germline, CDR1 is SSHAT and CDR2 is FNYEAQ (reference sequence). The CDR3 is 16 amino acids. The CDR3 DNA reads TGTGCCAGCAGCTTACGACCCGACCCTAACACCGGGGAGCTGTTTTTT. Protein sequence: CASSLRPDPNTGELFF.

This clonotype is a singleton in its sample. The rearrangement uses TRBV5-1 and TRBJ2-1; either TRBD1 or TRBD2 may fit D (5 bases each). Germline loops: CDR1 SGHRS, CDR2 YFSETQ. This CDR3 has 16 amino acids. The V end lost 0 bases, the J end lost 5 bases, and 15 bases lay between the germline ends. CDR3 DNA sequence: TGCGCCAGCAGCTTGGCCAGACTAACGGGGCACAATGAGCAGTTCTTC. Residues: CASSLARLTGHNEQFF.

The CDR3 spells CASSQFETSGTDTQYF. CDR3 nucleotides: TGTGCCAGCAGCCAATTTGAGACTAGCGGGACAGATACGCAGTATTTT. The chain uses TRBV4-2 and TRBJ2-3; TRBD2 matches at 10 bases. Germline CDR1 reads LGHNA; CDR2 reads YNFKEQ. The CDR3 is 16 residues long. Trimming removed 2 bases from V and 3 bases from J; junction bases left unmatched: 5.

The sample holds many counts of this clonotype. The J gene is TRBJ1-2, the V gene TRBV6-5; D is unclear. The germline V and J ends were trimmed by 5 bases and 3 bases, with 10 bases remaining between them. CDR1 MNHEY and CDR2 SVGAGI come from the germline V gene. This CDR3 has 13 residues. CDR3: CASSRGPDYGYTF. DNA of the CDR3: TGTGCCAGCAGTCGAGGGCCGGACTATGGCTACACCTTC.

The chain recombines TRBV4-2 with TRBJ2-5; TRBD1 is a possible D gene (6 bases). V was pared by 0 bases and J by 11 bases, with 19 bases between. Germline loops: CDR1 LGHNA, CDR2 YNFKEQ. This CDR3 is 15 amino acids long. CDR3 DNA sequence: TGTGCCAGCAGCCAAGATAACAGGGTCGGCGATGAGCAGTACTTC. This gives the protein CASSQDNRVGDEQYF.

The rearrangement joins TRBV6-5 to TRBJ2-5; TRBD2 aligns across 9 bases. The CDR3 length is 15 residues. CDR1 and CDR2 (germline): MNHEY, SVGAGI. The junction had 16 bases not matched to a gene; V was cut back by 6 bases and J by 11 bases. The CDR3 region is CASSYSGSSRNEQYF. The CDR3 DNA sequence: TGTGCCAGCAGCTATAGCGGGAGTAGTCGCAATGAGCAGTACTTC.

This chain uses TRBV7-3 with TRBJ2-1; weak D call: TRBD1 (5 bases). Trimming pared 5 bases from V and 8 bases from J, leaving 13 bases between. Germline CDR1 SGHTA, CDR2 FQGTGA. The CDR3 totals 13 residues. The DNA for the CDR3 is TGTGCCAGCAGCCCAGCCCAGGGCTATGAGCAGTTCTTC. This encodes CASSPAQGYEQFF.

The chain links TRBV4-1 to TRBJ1-6; D not resolved. Germline V gene sequence: CDR1 MGHRA, CDR2 YSYEKL. CDR3 length equals 16 residues. Trimming removed 1 base from V and 0 bases from J, with 7 bases in between. The CDR3 sequence is CASSQVVSSYNSPLHF. The DNA for the CDR3 is TGCGCCAGCAGCCAAGTTGTTAGCTCCTATAATTCACCCCTCCACTTT.

This chain uses TRBV4-2 with TRBJ2-2, with 8 positions matching TRBD2. V lost 4 bases and J lost 5; bases outside the gene matches: 3. The length of the CDR3 is 14 residues. CDR1 and CDR2 (germline): LGHNA, YNFKEQ. CDR3 DNA sequence: TGTGCCAGCAGCCGGATAGCGGGGACCGGGGAGCTGTTTTTT. This gives the protein CASSRIAGTGELFF.

V gene TRBV7-2 combines with J gene TRBJ2-4; D is ambiguous. The V gene lost 5 bases and the J gene lost 8 bases, with 13 bases spanning the gap. CDR1 and CDR2 from the germline V gene are SGHTA and FQGNSA. CDR3 length: 13 residues. CDR3 DNA sequence: TGTGCCAGCAGCCCGCGCGCCTGGGACATTCAGTACTTC. It encodes CASSPRAWDIQYF.

This clonotype has just a few counts. This chain links TRBV30 with TRBJ1-3, with D possibly TRBD1 on 5 matching bases. The germline CDR1 and CDR2 sequences are GTSNPN and SVGIG (reference sequence). The ends were cut back, 3 bases at V and 1 base at J, with 22 bases in the middle. The CDR3 loop spans 18 amino acids. CDR3 in DNA: TGTGCCTGGAGCTCCGGGGCCGTAAGCACTCTATCTGGAAACACCATATATTTT. It specifies CAWSSGAVSTLSGNTIYF.

The chain combines TRBV5-1 with TRBJ1-2; D gene uncertain. This CDR3 region has 14 residues. V lost 3 bases, J lost 4 bases, and 13 bases lay in between. Germline V lookup: CDR1 SGHRS, CDR2 YFSETQ. CDR3 protein: CASSSPADPYGYTF. CDR3 DNA sequence: TGCGCCAGCAGCTCCCCGGCGGACCCCTATGGCTACACCTTC.